This T cell receptor (beta chain) comes out of a study of CDR3 diversity in severe acne. TCRdb reprocessed the PCR reads with MiXCR, giving one entry per CDR3 protein. This sample has roughly 93,000 distinct CDR3 sequences; about half occur once, and the top ten carry more than 9%. Trimming stripped 5 bases from V and 2 bases from J, with 12 bases between. The CDR3 is made up of 14 amino acids. The chain joins TRBV12-3 or TRBV12-4 to TRBJ1-1, with a possible D match to TRBD1 (5 bases). This TCR was recovered from a male donor with severe acne vulgaris. Sequencing was performed on blood. The CDR3 reads CASSRIDSNTEAFF. In DNA form, the CDR3 reads TGTGCCAGCAGTCGGATCGACAGCAACACTGAAGCTTTCTTT.